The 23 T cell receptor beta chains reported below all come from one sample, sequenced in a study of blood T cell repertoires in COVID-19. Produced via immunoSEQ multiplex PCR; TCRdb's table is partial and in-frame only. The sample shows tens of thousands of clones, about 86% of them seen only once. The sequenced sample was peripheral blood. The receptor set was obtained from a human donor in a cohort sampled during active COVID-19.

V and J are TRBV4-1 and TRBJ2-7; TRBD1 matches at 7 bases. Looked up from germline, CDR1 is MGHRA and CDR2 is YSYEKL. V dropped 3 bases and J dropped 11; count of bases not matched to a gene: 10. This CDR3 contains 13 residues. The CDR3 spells CASSQSDRPKKYF. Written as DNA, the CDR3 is TGCGCCAGCAGCCAGTCGGACAGGCCTAAGAAGTACTTC.

The CDR3 DNA reads TGTGCCAGCAGCCGCTCAGGATGGACCCAGTACTTC. The encoded protein is CASSRSGWTQYF. This chain connects TRBV11-3 to TRBJ2-5, with D hard to call. Trimming took 5 bases from V and 7 from J, leaving 11 bases between them. The CDR3 loop spans 12 amino acids. Germline lookup yields CDR1 SGHNT and CDR2 YENEEA.

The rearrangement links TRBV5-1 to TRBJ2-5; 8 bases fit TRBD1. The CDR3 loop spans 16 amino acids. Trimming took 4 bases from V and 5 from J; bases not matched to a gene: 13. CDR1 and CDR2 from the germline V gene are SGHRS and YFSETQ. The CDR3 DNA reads TGCGCCAGCAGCCTCTATAACGACAGGGGCGGGGAGACCCAGTACTTC. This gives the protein CASSLYNDRGGETQYF.

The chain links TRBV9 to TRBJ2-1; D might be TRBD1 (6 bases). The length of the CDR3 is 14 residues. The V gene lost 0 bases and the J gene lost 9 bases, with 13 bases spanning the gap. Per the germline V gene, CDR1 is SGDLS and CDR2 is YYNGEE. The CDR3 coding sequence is TGTGCCAGCAGCGTAGCTCTAGGGGGAAGTGAGCAGTTCTTC. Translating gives CASSVALGGSEQFF.

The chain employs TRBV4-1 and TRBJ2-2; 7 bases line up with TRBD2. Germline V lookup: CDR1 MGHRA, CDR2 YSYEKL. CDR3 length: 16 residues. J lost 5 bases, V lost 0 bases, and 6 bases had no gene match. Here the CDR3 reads CASSQDLRLATGELFF. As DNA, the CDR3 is TGCGCCAGCAGCCAAGATCTTAGACTAGCAACCGGGGAGCTGTTTTTT.

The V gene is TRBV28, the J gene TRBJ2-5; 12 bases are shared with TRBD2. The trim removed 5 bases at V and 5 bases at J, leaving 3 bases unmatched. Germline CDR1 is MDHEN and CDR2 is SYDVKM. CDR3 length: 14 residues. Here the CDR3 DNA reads TGTGCCAGCAGTCGTACTAGCGGGAGGGAGACCCAGTACTTC. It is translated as CASSRTSGRETQYF.

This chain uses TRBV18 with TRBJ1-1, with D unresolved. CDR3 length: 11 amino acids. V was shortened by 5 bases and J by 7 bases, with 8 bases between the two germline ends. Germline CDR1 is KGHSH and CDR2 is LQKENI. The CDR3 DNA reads TGTGCCAGCTCAGGTCCGGTTGAAGCTTTCTTT. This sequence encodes CASSGPVEAFF.

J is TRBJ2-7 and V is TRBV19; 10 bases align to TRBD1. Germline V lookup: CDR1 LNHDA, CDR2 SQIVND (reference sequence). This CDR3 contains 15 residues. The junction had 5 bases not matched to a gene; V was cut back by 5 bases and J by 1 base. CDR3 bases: TGTGCCAGTAGTCGGACAGGGGGAACTTCCTACGAGCAGTACTTC. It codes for CASSRTGGTSYEQYF. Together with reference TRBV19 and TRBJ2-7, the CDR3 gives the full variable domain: DGGITQSPKYLFRKEGQNVTLSCEQNLNHDAMYWYRQDPGQGLRLIYYSQIVNDFQKGDIAEGYSVSREKKESFPLTVTSAQKNPTAFYLCASSRTGGTSYEQYFGPGTRLTVT.

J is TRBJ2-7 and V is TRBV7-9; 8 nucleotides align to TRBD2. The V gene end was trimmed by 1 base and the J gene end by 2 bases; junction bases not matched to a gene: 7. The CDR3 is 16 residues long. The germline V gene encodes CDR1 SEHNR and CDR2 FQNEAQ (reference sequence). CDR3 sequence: CASSLGASGLTYEQYF. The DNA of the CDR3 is TGTGCCAGCAGCTTAGGAGCTAGCGGGTTAACCTACGAGCAGTACTTC.

DNA for the CDR3: TGTGCCATTCGGACTAGCGGGATCTCAGATACGCAGTATTTT. Its protein product is CAIRTSGISDTQYF. The chain couples TRBV10-3 to TRBJ2-3; TRBD2 matches 12 bases. The junction had 5 bases not matched to a gene; V was cut back by 9 bases and J by 4 bases. The CDR3 loop spans 14 amino acids. CDR1 and CDR2 from the germline V gene are ENHRY and SYGVKD.

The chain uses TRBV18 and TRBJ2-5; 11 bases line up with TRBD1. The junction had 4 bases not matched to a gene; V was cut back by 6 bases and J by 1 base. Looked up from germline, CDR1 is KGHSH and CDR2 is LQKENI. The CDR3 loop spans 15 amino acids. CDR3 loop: CASSPGTGGQETQYF. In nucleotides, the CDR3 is TGTGCCAGCTCCCCCGGGACAGGGGGCCAAGAGACCCAGTACTTC.

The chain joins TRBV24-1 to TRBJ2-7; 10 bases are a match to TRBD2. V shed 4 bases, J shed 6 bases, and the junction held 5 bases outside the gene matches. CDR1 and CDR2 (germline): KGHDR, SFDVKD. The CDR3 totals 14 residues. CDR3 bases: TGTGCCACCAGTGACCCTAGCGGGAGAGGCGAGCAGTACTTC. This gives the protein CATSDPSGRGEQYF.

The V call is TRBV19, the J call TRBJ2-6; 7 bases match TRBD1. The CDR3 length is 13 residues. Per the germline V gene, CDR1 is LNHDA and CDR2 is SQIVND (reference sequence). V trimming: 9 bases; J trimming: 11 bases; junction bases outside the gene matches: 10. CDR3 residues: CASHRGTNDVLTF. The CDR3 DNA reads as TGTGCCAGCCACAGGGGAACAAACGACGTCCTGACTTTC.

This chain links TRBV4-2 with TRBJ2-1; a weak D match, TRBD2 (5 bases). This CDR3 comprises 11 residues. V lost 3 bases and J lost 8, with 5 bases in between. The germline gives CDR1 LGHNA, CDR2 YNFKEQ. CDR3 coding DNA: TGTGCCAGCAGCCAGAGGGATGAGCAGTTCTTC. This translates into CASSQRDEQFF.

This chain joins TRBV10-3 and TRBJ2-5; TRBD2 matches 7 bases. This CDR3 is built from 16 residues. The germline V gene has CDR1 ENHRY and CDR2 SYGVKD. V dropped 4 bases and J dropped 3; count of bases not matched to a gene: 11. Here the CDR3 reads CAISGGRGSGEETQYF. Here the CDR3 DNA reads TGTGCCATCAGTGGGGGACGGGGGAGCGGGGAAGAGACCCAGTACTTC.

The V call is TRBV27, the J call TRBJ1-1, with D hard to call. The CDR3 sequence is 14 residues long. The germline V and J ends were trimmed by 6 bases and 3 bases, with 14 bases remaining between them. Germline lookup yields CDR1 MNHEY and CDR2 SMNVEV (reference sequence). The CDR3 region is CASSRKARYTEAFF. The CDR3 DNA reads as TGTGCCAGCAGCCGCAAGGCCAGGTACACTGAAGCTTTCTTT.

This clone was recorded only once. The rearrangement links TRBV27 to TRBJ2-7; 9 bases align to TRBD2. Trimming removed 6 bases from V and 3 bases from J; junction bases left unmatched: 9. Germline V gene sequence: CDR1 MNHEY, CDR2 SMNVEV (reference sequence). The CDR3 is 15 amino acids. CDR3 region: CASRPGGTSSYEQYF. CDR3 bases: TGTGCCAGCAGACCAGGAGGGACTAGCAGCTACGAGCAGTACTTC.

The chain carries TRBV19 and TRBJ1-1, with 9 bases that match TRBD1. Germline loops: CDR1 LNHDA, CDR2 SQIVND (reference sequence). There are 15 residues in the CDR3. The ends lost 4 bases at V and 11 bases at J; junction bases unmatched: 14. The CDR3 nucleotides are TGTGCCAGTAGTACTGGGGACAGGGTGAACTCACGGGCTTTCTTT. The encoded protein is CASSTGDRVNSRAFF.

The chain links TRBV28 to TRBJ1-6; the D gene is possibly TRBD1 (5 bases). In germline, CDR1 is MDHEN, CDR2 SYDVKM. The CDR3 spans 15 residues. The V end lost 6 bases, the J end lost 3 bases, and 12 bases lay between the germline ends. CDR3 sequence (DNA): TGTGCCAGCAGGTGGGCCGGGGGCTATAATTCACCCCTCCACTTT. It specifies CASRWAGGYNSPLHF.

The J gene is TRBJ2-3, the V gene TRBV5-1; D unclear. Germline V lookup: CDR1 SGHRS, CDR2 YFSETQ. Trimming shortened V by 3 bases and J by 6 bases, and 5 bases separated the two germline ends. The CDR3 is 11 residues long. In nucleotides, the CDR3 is TGCGCCAGCAGCTCCCATGATACGCAGTATTTT. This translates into CASSSHDTQYF.

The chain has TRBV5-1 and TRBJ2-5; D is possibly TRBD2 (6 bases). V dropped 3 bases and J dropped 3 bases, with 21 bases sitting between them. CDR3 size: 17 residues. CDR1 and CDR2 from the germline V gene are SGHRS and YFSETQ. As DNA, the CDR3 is TGCGCCAGCAGCTGGGGTGGTCGCGGGATCCCGAAAGAGACCCAGTACTTC. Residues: CASSWGGRGIPKETQYF.

DNA of the CDR3: TGTGCCAGCAGCCTCCCAAGAGGGGGTGCTAGGCGCGATAATGAAAAACTGTTTTTT. Translation: CASSLPRGGARRDNEKLFF. The rearrangement joins TRBV3-1 (or the pseudogene TRBV3-2) to TRBJ1-4; perhaps TRBD1 as D (6 bases). CDR1 is LGHDT and CDR2 is YNNKEL in the germline V gene (reference sequence). Trimming shortened V by 4 bases and J by 4 bases, and 25 bases separated the two germline ends. The CDR3 is 19 amino acids.

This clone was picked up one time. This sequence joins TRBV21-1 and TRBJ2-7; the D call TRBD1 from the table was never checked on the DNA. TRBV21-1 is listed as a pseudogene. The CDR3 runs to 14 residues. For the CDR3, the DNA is TGTGCCAGCAGCAAGGGACAGCCAGCCTACGAGCAGTACTTC. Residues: CASSKGQPAYEQYF.